This T cell receptor beta chain was sequenced during a study of blood T cell repertoires in COVID-19. The germline V gene has CDR1 MDHEN and CDR2 SYDVKM. The CDR3 extends over 14 amino acids. After removal of 7 bases from V and 10 bases from J, the junction contained 7 bases not matched to a gene. Original processing notes: Amplification of reference gene primers was used by the study to estimate nucleated cell counts. TCRdb keeps only in-frame clones here, not all; method: immunoSEQ multiplex PCR. Clone size and the V and J calls come from that table; the DNA yielded D and trimming. The sample includes tens of thousands of clones, about nine tenths of them seen just once. The sample holds a few counts of this clone.

The chain carries TRBV28 and TRBJ1-6; 10 bases are a match to TRBD1. This TCR was recovered from a male donor with acute or convalescent COVID-19. Sequenced input: peripheral blood. CDR3 DNA sequence: TGTGCCAGCACCCGACAGGGGGCAAACTCACCCCTCCACTTT. Its protein is CASTRQGANSPLHF.